These T cell receptor beta chains were read from a single sample in a study of T cells in Graves' hyperthyroidism and ophthalmopathy. TCRdb independently ran MiXCR on the multiplex PCR reads; one entry per CDR3 protein. The sample carries around 240,000 distinct CDR3 sequences, about 15% recorded once. The sample was blood. The receptor set was obtained from a woman aged 40 to 55 with Graves' hyperthyroidism that later progressed to Graves' ophthalmopathy. Both conserved end residues are part of each CDR3. The D gene is left open where the match is weak. Expanded clones get a size class; other rows say once, few or many, or leave the size out.

D gene | clone size | J gene | V gene | CDR3 protein | CDR3 DNA
TRBD1 | few | TRBJ1-1 | TRBV6-1 | CASRFDRDSEAFF | TGTGCCAGCAGATTTGACAGGGACTCTGAAGCTTTCTTT
- | many | TRBJ1-2 | TRBV20-1 | CSASLGINYGYTF | TGCAGTGCTAGTCTAGGCATTAACTATGGCTACACCTTC
TRBD1 | many | TRBJ1-3 | TRBV4-1 | CASSQFTGVTGNTIYF | TGCGCCAGCAGCCAGTTTACAGGGGTAACTGGAAACACCATATATTTT
- | many | TRBJ2-3 | TRBV12-3/TRBV12-4 | CASRETGRTQYF | TGTGCCAGCAGAGAGACGGGCCGCACGCAGTATTTT
TRBD2 | many | TRBJ2-7 | TRBV27 | CASSRAGPYEQYF | TGTGCCAGCAGTCGAGCGGGACCCTACGAGCAGTACTTC
- | many | TRBJ1-3 | TRBV7-2 | CASSLGLGSGNTIYF | TGTGCCAGCAGCTTAGGACTCGGCTCTGGAAACACCATATATTTT
TRBD2 | few | TRBJ2-5 | TRBV3-1 | CASSQANTGTSGRTETQYF | TGTGCCAGCAGCCAAGCCAATACCGGGACTAGCGGGAGGACAGAGACCCAGTACTTC
TRBD1 | many | TRBJ1-5 | TRBV5-5 | CASSYQGARGQPQHF | TGTGCCAGCAGCTATCAGGGGGCGCGGGGTCAGCCCCAGCATTTT
- | few | TRBJ2-7 | TRBV15 | CATSRERRPSSYEQYF | TGTGCCACCAGCAGAGAGAGGCGTCCCAGCTCCTACGAGCAGTACTTC
- | many | TRBJ2-1 | TRBV5-1 | CASSLGPPNNEQFF | TGCGCCAGCAGCTTGGGACCACCTAACAATGAGCAGTTCTTC
- | many | TRBJ2-1 | TRBV9 | CASSVDGGTSYNEQFF | TGTGCCAGCAGCGTAGATGGCGGGACGTCCTACAATGAGCAGTTCTTC
- | few | TRBJ2-4 | TRBV28 | CASSYRAENIQYF | TGTGCCAGCAGTTACAGGGCCGAGAACATTCAGTACTTC
TRBD2 | - | TRBJ2-5 | TRBV12-3/TRBV12-4 | CASSSTLAGFQETQYF | TGTGCCAGCAGTTCCACCCTAGCGGGTTTCCAAGAGACCCAGTACTTC
TRBD1 | - | TRBJ1-6 | TRBV5-4 | CASTEQGPFRDSPLHF | TGTGCCAGCACGGAACAGGGGCCTTTTCGGGATTCACCCCTCCACTTT
- | many | TRBJ2-6 | TRBV7-3 | CASINSRVKDSGANVLTF | TGTGCCAGCATTAATTCGCGGGTAAAAGACTCTGGGGCCAACGTCCTGACTTTC
- | many | TRBJ1-4 | TRBV12-3/TRBV12-4 | CASSLTSNEKLFF | TGTGCCAGCAGTTTAACCTCTAATGAAAAACTGTTTTTT
- | many | TRBJ2-7 | TRBV27 | CASLSGPPTYEQYF | TGTGCCAGCCTCTCAGGGCCCCCTACCTACGAGCAGTACTTC
TRBD1 | many | TRBJ1-3 | TRBV28 | CASSFPGQGFSGNTIYF | TGTGCCAGCAGTTTTCCCGGACAGGGGTTTTCGGGAAACACCATATATTTT
TRBD1 | many | TRBJ2-7 | TRBV6-1 | CASRQGTGGVYEQYF | TGTGCCAGCAGGCAGGGGACAGGGGGTGTCTACGAGCAGTACTTC
TRBD1 | many | TRBJ1-6 | TRBV3-1 | CASSQEQGARSPLHF | TGTGCCAGCAGCCAAGAACAGGGGGCGCGGTCACCCCTCCACTTT
TRBD1 | few | TRBJ1-6 | TRBV7-3 | CASSLPRTAPTGDPRYNSPLHF | TGTGCCAGCAGCTTACCACGGACAGCTCCAACAGGGGACCCACGTTATAATTCACCCCTCCACTTT
TRBD1 | many | TRBJ2-1 | TRBV5-1 | CASSPSRQGFNEQFF | TGCGCCAGCAGCCCCAGCCGACAGGGGTTCAATGAGCAGTTCTTC
TRBD2 | few | TRBJ2-2 | TRBV18 | CASSPRLAGSGELFF | TGTGCCAGCTCACCACGGCTAGCGGGTTCCGGGGAGCTGTTTTTT
- | many | TRBJ1-1 | TRBV12-3/TRBV12-4 | CASSFGGRNTEAFF | TGTGCCAGCAGTTTTGGGGGACGAAACACTGAAGCTTTCTTT
TRBD2 | - | TRBJ2-3 | TRBV27 | CASSLGSSGRTTDTQYF | TGTGCCAGCAGTTTAGGCTCTAGCGGGAGAACCACAGATACGCAGTATTTT
TRBD2 | - | TRBJ2-1 | TRBV4-1 | CASSQAGGPSIEQFF | TGCGCCAGCAGCCAAGCGGGAGGGCCCTCTATTGAGCAGTTCTTC
- | many | TRBJ1-2 | TRBV12-3/TRBV12-4 | CASSPDRLFGYTF | TGTGCCAGCAGTCCCGACAGGTTATTTGGCTACACCTTC
- | many | TRBJ2-7 | TRBV27 | CASSFIWSYEQYF | TGTGCCAGCAGTTTCATTTGGTCCTACGAGCAGTACTTC
TRBD2 | many | TRBJ2-7 | TRBV20-1 | CSVTSGGNTREYF | TGCAGTGTTACTAGCGGGGGGAATACGAGGGAGTACTTC
- | many | TRBJ2-7 | TRBV14 | CASSPTETYEQYF | TGTGCCAGCAGCCCTACTGAAACCTACGAGCAGTACTTC
- | few | TRBJ2-1 | TRBV10-3 | CASPPVGNEQFF | TGTGCCAGCCCCCCCGTGGGTAATGAGCAGTTCTTC
- | many | TRBJ1-1 | TRBV28 | CASAVLNTEAFF | TGTGCCAGCGCTGTCTTGAACACTGAAGCTTTCTTT
- | many | TRBJ1-2 | TRBV30 | CAWSVRTSRGGYTF | TGTGCCTGGAGTGTAAGGACAAGCCGAGGTGGCTACACCTTC
TRBD2 | - | TRBJ2-1 | TRBV20-1 | CSASRIAGGSYNEQFF | TGCAGTGCTAGCAGAATAGCGGGAGGGTCCTACAATGAGCAGTTCTTC
- | - | TRBJ1-2 | TRBV6-5 | CASSYSYRVQDGYTF | TGTGCCAGCAGTTACTCTTACCGGGTCCAGGATGGCTACACCTTC
TRBD2 | many | TRBJ2-3 | TRBV10-3 | CAISESGGSADTQYF | TGTGCCATCAGTGAGTCGGGGGGGAGCGCAGATACGCAGTATTTT
TRBD2 | - | TRBJ2-3 | TRBV11-3 | CASSGRAGDTQYF | TGTGCCAGCAGCGGGAGGGCGGGGGATACGCAGTATTTT
TRBD2 | - | TRBJ2-1 | TRBV6-1 | CASRALTSGVYNEQFF | TGTGCCAGCAGGGCCCTTACTAGCGGCGTGTACAATGAGCAGTTCTTC
- | many | TRBJ2-2 | TRBV7-3 | CASSPGGGYGTGELFF | TGTGCCAGCAGCCCAGGAGGGGGATACGGCACCGGGGAGCTGTTTTTT
- | many | TRBJ1-4 | TRBV11-2 | CASSSNGGSATNEKLFF | TGTGCCAGCAGCTCAAATGGGGGTTCTGCAACTAATGAAAAACTGTTTTTT
- | - | TRBJ2-1 | TRBV5-6 | CASSLFRMYGSHQLSSYNEQFF | TGTGCCAGCAGCTTGTTCCGGATGTATGGGAGCCATCAGCTATCATCCTACAATGAGCAGTTCTTC
- | many | TRBJ2-5 | TRBV28 | CASSALAGTHHRVQETQYF | TGTGCCAGCAGCGCCCTTGCCGGGACACATCATCGAGTCCAAGAGACCCAGTACTTC
TRBD2 | many | TRBJ2-2 | TRBV28 | CASSPEGWEGHGGELFF | TGTGCCAGCAGTCCCGAGGGGTGGGAGGGCCATGGCGGGGAGCTGTTTTTT
TRBD1 | many | TRBJ2-1 | TRBV30 | CAWSLGQTPPQFF | TGTGCCTGGAGTCTGGGACAGACCCCCCCTCAGTTCTTC
- | many | TRBJ1-1 | TRBV5-1 | CASSPVGQDGTEAFF | TGCGCCAGCAGCCCCGTGGGGCAGGACGGGACTGAAGCTTTCTTT
TRBD1 | - | TRBJ2-4 | TRBV5-1 | CASSAQGDGAKNIQYF | TGCGCCAGCAGCGCTCAGGGGGATGGAGCCAAAAACATTCAGTACTTC
TRBD2 | - | TRBJ2-6 | TRBV20-1 | CSARDPRDYYSGANVLTF | TGCAGTGCTAGAGATCCCCGGGACTATTACTCTGGGGCCAACGTCCTGACTTTC
TRBD1 | few | TRBJ2-2 | TRBV5-1 | CASNRQGGTGELFF | TGCGCCAGCAACCGACAGGGGGGCACCGGGGAGCTGTTTTTT
- | many | TRBJ1-6 | TRBV11-2 | CASSGQLLNSPLHF | TGTGCCAGCAGTGGACAGTTACTTAATTCACCCCTCCACTTT
- | many | TRBJ1-1 | TRBV12-3/TRBV12-4 | CASSSHRRTNTEAFF | TGTGCCAGCAGTTCTCACAGGAGGACGAACACTGAAGCTTTCTTT
- | - | TRBJ2-7 | TRBV20-1 | CSAPPGGGLNEQYF | TGCAGTGCTCCCCCGGGGGGCGGATTAAACGAGCAGTACTTC
TRBD2 | - | TRBJ2-7 | TRBV3-1 | CASTSRGGYEQYF | TGTGCCAGCACCTCCCGCGGGGGGTACGAGCAGTACTTC